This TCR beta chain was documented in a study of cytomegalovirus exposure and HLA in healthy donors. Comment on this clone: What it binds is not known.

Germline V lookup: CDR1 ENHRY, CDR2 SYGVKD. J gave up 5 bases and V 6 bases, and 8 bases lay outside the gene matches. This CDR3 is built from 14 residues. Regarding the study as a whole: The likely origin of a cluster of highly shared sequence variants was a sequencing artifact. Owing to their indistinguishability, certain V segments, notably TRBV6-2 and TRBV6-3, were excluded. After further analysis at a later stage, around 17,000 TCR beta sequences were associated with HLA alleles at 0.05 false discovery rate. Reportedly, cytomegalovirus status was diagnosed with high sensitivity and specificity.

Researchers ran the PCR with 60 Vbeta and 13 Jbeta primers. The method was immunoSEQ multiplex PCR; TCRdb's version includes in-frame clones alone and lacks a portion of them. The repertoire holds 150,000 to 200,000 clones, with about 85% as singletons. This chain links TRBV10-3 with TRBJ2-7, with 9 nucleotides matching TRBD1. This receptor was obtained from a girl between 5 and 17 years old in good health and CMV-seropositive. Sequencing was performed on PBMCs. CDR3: CAIRPGQGFHEQYF. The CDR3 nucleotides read TGTGCCATCAGACCGGGACAGGGTTTCCACGAGCAGTACTTC.